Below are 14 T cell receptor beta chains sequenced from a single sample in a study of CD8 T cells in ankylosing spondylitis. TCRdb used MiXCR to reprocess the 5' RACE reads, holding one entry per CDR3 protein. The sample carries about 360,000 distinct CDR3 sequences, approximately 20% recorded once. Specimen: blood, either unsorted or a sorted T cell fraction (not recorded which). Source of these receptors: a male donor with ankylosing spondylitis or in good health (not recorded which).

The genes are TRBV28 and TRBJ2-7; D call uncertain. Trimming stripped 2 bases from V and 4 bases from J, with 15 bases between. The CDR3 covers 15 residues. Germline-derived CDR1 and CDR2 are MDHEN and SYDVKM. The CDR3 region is CASSLSSYARYEQYF. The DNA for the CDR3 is TGTGCCAGCAGTTTAAGCAGCTATGCCCGATACGAGCAGTACTTC. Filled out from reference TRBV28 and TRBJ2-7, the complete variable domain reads DVKVTQSSRYLVKRTGEKVFLECVQDMDHENMFWYRQDPGLGLRLIYFSYDVKMKEKGDIPEGYSVSREKKERFSLILESASTNQTSMYLCASSLSSYARYEQYFGPGTRLTVT.

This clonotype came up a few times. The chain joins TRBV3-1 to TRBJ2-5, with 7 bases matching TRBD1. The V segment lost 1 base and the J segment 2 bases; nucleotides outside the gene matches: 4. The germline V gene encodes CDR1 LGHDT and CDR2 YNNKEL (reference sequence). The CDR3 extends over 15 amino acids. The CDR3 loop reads CASSQGTGDQETQYF. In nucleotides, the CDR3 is TGTGCCAGCAGCCAAGGAACAGGGGATCAAGAGACCCAGTACTTC.

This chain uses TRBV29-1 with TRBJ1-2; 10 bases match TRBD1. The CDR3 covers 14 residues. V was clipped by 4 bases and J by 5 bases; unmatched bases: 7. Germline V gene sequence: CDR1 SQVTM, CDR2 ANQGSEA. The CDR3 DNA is TGCAGCGTTGGGGAAGAGGACAGGGGGTATGGCTACACCTTC. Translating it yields CSVGEEDRGYGYTF.

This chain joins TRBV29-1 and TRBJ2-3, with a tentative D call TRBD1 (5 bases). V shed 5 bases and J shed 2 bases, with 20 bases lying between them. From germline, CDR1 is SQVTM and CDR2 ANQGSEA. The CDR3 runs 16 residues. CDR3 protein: CSVSGLRVGPTDTQYF. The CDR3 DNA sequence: TGCAGCGTTTCCGGCCTCAGGGTAGGCCCCACAGATACGCAGTATTTT.

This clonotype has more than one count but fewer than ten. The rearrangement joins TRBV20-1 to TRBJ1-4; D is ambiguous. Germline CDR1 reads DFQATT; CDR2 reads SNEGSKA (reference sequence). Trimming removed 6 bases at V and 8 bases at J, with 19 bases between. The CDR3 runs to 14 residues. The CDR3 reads CSAQGVTVGEKLFF. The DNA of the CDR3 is TGCAGTGCCCAAGGAGTCACAGTGGGCGAAAAACTGTTTTTT.

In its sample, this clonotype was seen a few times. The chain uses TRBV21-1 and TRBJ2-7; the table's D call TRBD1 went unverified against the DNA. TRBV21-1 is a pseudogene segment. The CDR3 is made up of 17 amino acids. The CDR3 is CASSKDSGGTVPYEQYF. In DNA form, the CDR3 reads TGTGCCAGCAGCAAAGACTCTGGGGGCACCGTCCCCTACGAGCAGTACTTC.

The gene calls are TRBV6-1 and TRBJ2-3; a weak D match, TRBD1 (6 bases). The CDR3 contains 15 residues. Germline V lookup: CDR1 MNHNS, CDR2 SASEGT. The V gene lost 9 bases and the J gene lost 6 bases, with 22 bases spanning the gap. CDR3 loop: CARRTGHSSPDTQYF. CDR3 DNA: TGTGCCAGGAGGACGGGACACTCAAGCCCGGATACGCAGTATTTT.

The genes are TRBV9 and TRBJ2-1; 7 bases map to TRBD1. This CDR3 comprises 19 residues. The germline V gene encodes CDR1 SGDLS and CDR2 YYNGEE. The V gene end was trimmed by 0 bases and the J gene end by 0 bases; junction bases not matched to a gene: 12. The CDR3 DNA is TGTGCCAGCAGCGTAGGCCAGGGGGTCCCCCTCAGCTCCTACAATGAGCAGTTCTTC. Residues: CASSVGQGVPLSSYNEQFF.

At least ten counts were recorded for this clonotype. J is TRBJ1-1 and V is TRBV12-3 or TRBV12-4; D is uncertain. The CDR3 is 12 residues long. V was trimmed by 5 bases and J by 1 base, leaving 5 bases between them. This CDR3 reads CASSPGNTEAFF. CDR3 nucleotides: TGTGCCAGCAGTCCAGGGAACACTGAAGCTTTCTTT.

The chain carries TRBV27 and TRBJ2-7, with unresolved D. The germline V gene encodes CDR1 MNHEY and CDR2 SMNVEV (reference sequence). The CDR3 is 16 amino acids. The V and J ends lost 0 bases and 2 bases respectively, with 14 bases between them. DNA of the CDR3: TGTGCCAGCAGTTTATCAGGGTTAAGTATTACCTACGAGCAGTACTTC. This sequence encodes CASSLSGLSITYEQYF.

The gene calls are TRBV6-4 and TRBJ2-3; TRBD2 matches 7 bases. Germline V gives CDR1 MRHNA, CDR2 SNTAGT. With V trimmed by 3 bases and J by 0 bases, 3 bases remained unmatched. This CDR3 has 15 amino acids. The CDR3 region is CASSEASGSTDTQYF. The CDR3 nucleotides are TGTGCCAGCAGTGAGGCTAGCGGAAGCACAGATACGCAGTATTTT.

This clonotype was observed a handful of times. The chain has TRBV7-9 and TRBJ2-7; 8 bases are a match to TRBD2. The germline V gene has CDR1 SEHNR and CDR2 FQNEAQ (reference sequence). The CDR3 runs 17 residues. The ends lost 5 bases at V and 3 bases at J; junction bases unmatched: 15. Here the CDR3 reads CASSNMGGLGRGYEQYF. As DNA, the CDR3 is TGTGCCAGCAGCAACATGGGGGGACTAGGAAGGGGCTACGAGCAGTACTTC.

The CDR3, as DNA: TGCAGCGTTGAAGGGATGGTTGGTACAGATACGCAGTATTTT. Its translation: CSVEGMVGTDTQYF. V usage is TRBV29-1 and J usage is TRBJ2-3; D is uncertain. The CDR3 runs 14 residues. V shed 1 base and J shed 3 bases, with 11 bases lying between them. CDR1 and CDR2 (germline): SQVTM, ANQGSEA.

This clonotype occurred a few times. The CDR3 nucleotides are TGTGCCACCAGCAGAGATCGAGCCAGCTATTCCTACAATGAGCAGTTCTTC. Residues: CATSRDRASYSYNEQFF. The chain carries TRBV15 and TRBJ2-1, with D unclear. The CDR3 length is 17 residues. V dropped 0 bases and J dropped 1 base, with 13 bases sitting between them. Germline loops: CDR1 LNHNV, CDR2 YYDKDF (reference sequence).